The present T cell receptor beta chain was sequenced within a study of blood T cell repertoires in COVID-19. Study information: Acute and convalescent COVID-19 specimens originated in the United States, Italy and Spain.

Per the authors' pipeline: How many nucleated cells were present was estimated from reference gene primer amplification. The table came from immunoSEQ multiplex PCR; TCRdb's copy has only in-frame clones and leaves some out. V and J calls plus clone size are reproduced from that table; the DNA served to infer D and trimming. The sample lists 250,000 to 300,000 clones, around 87% seen once, with around 1.9% in the top ten. This CDR3 is 15 amino acids long. Germline V gene data show CDR1 as KGHSH and CDR2 as LQKENI. V lost 2 bases and J lost 7, with 14 bases in between. Seattle's enrolled individuals joined amid active infection and were then monitored longitudinally.

The source of this sequence is an older woman with COVID-19, enrolled during active disease. The chain joins TRBV18 to TRBJ1-4; no reliable D call. The material sequenced was peripheral blood. CDR3 in DNA: TGTGCCAGCTCACCAGGAGGGCATGGCGGTGAAAAACTGTTTTTT. Amino acid sequence: CASSPGGHGGEKLFF.